This entry lists 15 T cell receptor beta chains sequenced from one sample in a study of identical twins. TCRdb redid the calling of the 5' RACE reads with MiXCR, one entry per CDR3 protein. The data show about 1.7 million distinct CDR3 sequences, with around a third seen just once and 0.25% to 0.3% held by the top ten. Sequenced material: cord blood. These receptors originate from a newborn girl in good health.

This clonotype was observed a single time. The chain recombines TRBV14 with TRBJ2-3, with TRBD2 matching over 8 bases. V lost 4 bases to trimming and J lost 6 bases; unmatched junction nucleotides: 12. The CDR3 spans 16 residues. From germline, CDR1 is SGHDN and CDR2 FVKESK. The CDR3 is CASSLRGGGARDTQYF. The CDR3 nucleotides read TGTGCCAGCAGCCTTCGGGGGGGCGGTGCTCGGGATACGCAGTATTTT.

The chain combines TRBV27 with TRBJ1-3; D is ambiguous. V lost 5 bases and J 4 bases, leaving 12 bases between the germline ends. Germline assignment: CDR1 MNHEY and CDR2 SMNVEV (reference sequence). CDR3 length equals 14 residues. The CDR3 bases are TGTGCCAGCAGTGAACTTGGAGCCGGAAACACCATATATTTT. Protein sequence: CASSELGAGNTIYF.

This clonotype was seen many times. The chain combines TRBV14 with TRBJ2-2; D remains ambiguous. V dropped 1 base and J dropped 5 bases, with 5 bases sitting between them. The CDR3 length is 13 residues. CDR1 is SGHDN, CDR2 FVKESK, per germline. DNA for the CDR3: TGTGCCAGCAGCCAAGGGAATACCGGGGAGCTGTTTTTT. As protein: CASSQGNTGELFF. Full variable domain (remainder filled in from reference TRBV14 and TRBJ2-2): EAGVTQFPSHSVIEKGQTVTLRCDPISGHDNLYWYRRVMGKEIKFLLHFVKESKQDESGMPNNRFLAERTGGTYSTLKVQPAELEDSGVYFCASSQGNTGELFFGEGSRLTVL.

This clonotype has just one count. The chain is built from TRBV5-6 and TRBJ1-1; 7 bases line up with TRBD1. The CDR3 contains 16 residues. Trimming cost V 4 bases and J 3 bases; bases outside gene matches: 12. From germline, CDR1 is SGHDT and CDR2 YYEEEE. CDR3 in DNA: TGTGCCAGCAGCGGGGCGGGACAGAGGCTGGACACTGAAGCTTTCTTT. Its protein is CASSGAGQRLDTEAFF.

This clonotype was counted at least ten times. The V gene is TRBV7-2, the J gene TRBJ2-3; 7 nucleotides line up with TRBD1. The CDR3 sequence is 17 residues long. From germline, CDR1 is SGHTA and CDR2 FQGNSA. V dropped 5 bases and J dropped 1; count of bases not matched to a gene: 12. CDR3 DNA sequence: TGTGCCAGCAGCCCATACCCCCTTGACAGGGGCACAGATACGCAGTATTTT. Translating it yields CASSPYPLDRGTDTQYF.

This clonotype appeared a few times. CDR3 coding DNA: TGTGCCAGCAGCCAACGCATGAACACTGAAGCTTTCTTT. This translates into CASSQRMNTEAFF. The V and J genes are TRBV4-2 and TRBJ1-1; D remains ambiguous. Germline CDR1 and CDR2: LGHNA and YNFKEQ. V dropped 2 bases and J dropped 0 bases, with 4 bases sitting between them. The CDR3 has 13 residues.

In its sample, this clonotype was seen many times. The chain has TRBV2 and TRBJ2-5; D remains ambiguous. Trimming shortened V by 7 bases and J by 4 bases, and 13 bases separated the two germline ends. Per germline, CDR1 SNHLY and CDR2 FYNNEI. The CDR3 contains 13 residues. CDR3 region: CASIFGWGETQYF. CDR3 nucleotide sequence: TGTGCCAGCATTTTCGGTTGGGGAGAGACCCAGTACTTC.

About this clonotype itself: Possible read error: a much larger clone is one base away. This chain links TRBV12-3 or TRBV12-4 with TRBJ2-1; D gene uncertain. This CDR3 region has 15 residues. CDR3 loop: CACSLTYSSYNEQFF. The CDR3 nucleotides are TGTGCCTGCAGTTTGACTTATAGCTCCTACAATGAGCAGTTCTTC.

The chain combines TRBV7-9 with TRBJ1-2; 7 nucleotides match TRBD1. Germline trimming cut 5 bases from V and 8 bases from J; bases unmatched to any gene: 11. The CDR3 is made up of 14 amino acids. The germline V gene has CDR1 SEHNR and CDR2 FQNEAQ (reference sequence). The CDR3 DNA reads as TGTGCCAGCAGCACGGGACAGAGCTACAAAGGCTACACCTTC. Protein product: CASSTGQSYKGYTF.

V gene TRBV7-2 combines with J gene TRBJ2-5; a possible D gene is TRBD2 (6 bases). This CDR3 spans 15 amino acids. With 5 bases removed from V and 11 bases from J, the gap between germline ends came to 24 bases. The germline V gene encodes CDR1 SGHTA and CDR2 FQGNSA. CDR3 sequence (DNA): TGTGCCAGCAGCCCACACAAGCGGGCATACAATGAGCAGTACTTC. Its protein product is CASSPHKRAYNEQYF.

This chain connects TRBV20-1 to TRBJ2-7; tentatively, D is TRBD2 (6 bases). With 5 bases removed from V and 3 bases from J, the gap between germline ends came to 11 bases. From germline, CDR1 is DFQATT and CDR2 SNEGSKA (reference sequence). The CDR3 sequence is 12 residues long. CDR3 nucleotides: TGCAGTGCTGACCGGGACTTCTACGAGCAGTACTTC. This translates into CSADRDFYEQYF.

This clonotype was counted between two and nine times. V gene TRBV18 combines with J gene TRBJ2-7; 8 bases are shared with TRBD1. The CDR3 spans 13 residues. Germline V CDR1 and CDR2: KGHSH, LQKENI. V lost 6 bases and J lost 4; bases outside the gene matches: 5. CDR3 amino acids: CASSRRQGYEQYF. The CDR3 DNA follows: TGTGCCAGCTCGCGAAGACAGGGGTACGAGCAGTACTTC.

This clonotype has more than one count but fewer than ten. For the CDR3, the DNA is TGTGCCAGCAGCCAAGATCTCAAGGGTCGGGTCGGGGGACGCTCCTACAATGAGCAGTTCTTC. This gives the protein CASSQDLKGRVGGRSYNEQFF. The gene calls are TRBV4-2 and TRBJ2-1; D is perhaps TRBD2 (6 bases). The germline V gene encodes CDR1 LGHNA and CDR2 YNFKEQ. The V end lost 0 bases, the J end lost 0 bases, and 24 bases lay between the germline ends. The CDR3 is made up of 21 amino acids.

V and J are TRBV24-1 and TRBJ1-2, with D maybe TRBD1 (5 bases). V gave up 3 bases and J gave up 8 bases, with 15 bases separating them. The CDR3 runs 14 residues. CDR1 and CDR2 from the germline V gene are KGHDR and SFDVKD. CDR3 nucleotide sequence: TGTGCCACCAGTGATCCCCAGGGTCGGTTCGGCTACACCTTC. Its translation is CATSDPQGRFGYTF.

The sample holds a few counts of this clonotype. The chain's CDR3 is CASSPRRQSNQPQHF. As DNA, the CDR3 is TGTGCCAGCAGTCCCCGCCGACAAAGCAATCAGCCCCAGCATTTT. The V and J genes are TRBV12-3 or TRBV12-4 and TRBJ1-5; D is unresolved. Trimming left V 5 bases short and J 1 base short, with 12 bases between. The CDR3 sequence is 15 residues long.